This T cell receptor (beta chain) was sequenced during a study of CD8 T cells in ankylosing spondylitis. Points from the study as a whole: Disease-linked clones proved CD8+ and comparatively uncommon in peripheral blood. A motif in TCR beta, a set of eight highly homologous variants, appeared characteristic of ankylosing spondylitis blood. Certain motif variants had earlier been reported in reactive arthritis synovial fluid and blood.

TCRdb re-called the 5' RACE reads through MiXCR, storing one row per CDR3 protein. The sample yields fewer than 450,000 distinct CDR3 sequences, 15% to 20% seen once. Germline V gene sequence: CDR1 SQVTM, CDR2 ANQGSEA. Trimming removed 1 base at V and 3 bases at J, with 10 bases between. This CDR3 is built from 14 residues. In the case of this clonotype: The antigen is undetermined.

The material sequenced was blood, either unsorted or a sorted T cell fraction (not recorded which). J is TRBJ1-5 and V is TRBV29-1, with D possibly being TRBD1 (5 bases). The receptor comes from a male donor with ankylosing spondylitis. CDR3 bases: TGCAGCGTTGAAGGGGGGGGTCCCAATCAGCCCCAGCATTTT. This codes for CSVEGGGPNQPQHF.